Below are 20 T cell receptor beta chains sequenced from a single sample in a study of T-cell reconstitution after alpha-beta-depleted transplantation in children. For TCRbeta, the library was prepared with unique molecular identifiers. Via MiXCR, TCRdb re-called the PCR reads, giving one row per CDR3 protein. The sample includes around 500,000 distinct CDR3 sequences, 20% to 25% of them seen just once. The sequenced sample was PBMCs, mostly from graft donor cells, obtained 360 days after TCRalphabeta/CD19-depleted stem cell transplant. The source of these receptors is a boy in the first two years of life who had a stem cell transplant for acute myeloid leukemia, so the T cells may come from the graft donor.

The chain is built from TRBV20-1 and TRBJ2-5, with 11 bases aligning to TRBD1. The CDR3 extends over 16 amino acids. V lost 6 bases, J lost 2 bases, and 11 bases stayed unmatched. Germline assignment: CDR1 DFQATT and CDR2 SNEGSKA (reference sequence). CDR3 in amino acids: CSAGPGTGGGQETQYF. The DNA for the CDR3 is TGCAGTGCAGGCCCCGGGACAGGGGGAGGACAAGAGACCCAGTACTTC.

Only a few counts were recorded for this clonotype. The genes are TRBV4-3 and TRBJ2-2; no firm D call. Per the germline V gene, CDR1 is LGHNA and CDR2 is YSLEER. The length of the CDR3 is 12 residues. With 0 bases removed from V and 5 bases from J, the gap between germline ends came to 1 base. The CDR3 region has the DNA TGCGCCAGCAGCCAAGATACCGGGGAGCTGTTTTTT. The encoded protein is CASSQDTGELFF.

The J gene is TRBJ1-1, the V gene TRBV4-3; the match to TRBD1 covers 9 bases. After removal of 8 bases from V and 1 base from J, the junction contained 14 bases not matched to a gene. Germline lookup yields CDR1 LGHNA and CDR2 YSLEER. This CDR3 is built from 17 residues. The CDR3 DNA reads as TGCGCCAGCCGTCCTCTTAACAGGGGGCCGGGGAACACTGAAGCTTTCTTT. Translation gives CASRPLNRGPGNTEAFF.

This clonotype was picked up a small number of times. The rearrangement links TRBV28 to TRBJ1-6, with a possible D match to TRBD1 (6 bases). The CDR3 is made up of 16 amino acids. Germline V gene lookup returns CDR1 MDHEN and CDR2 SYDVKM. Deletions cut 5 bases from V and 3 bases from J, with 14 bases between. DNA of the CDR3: TGTGCCAGCAGTCCGCGGACAGCCTACTATAATTCACCCCTCCACTTT. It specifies CASSPRTAYYNSPLHF.

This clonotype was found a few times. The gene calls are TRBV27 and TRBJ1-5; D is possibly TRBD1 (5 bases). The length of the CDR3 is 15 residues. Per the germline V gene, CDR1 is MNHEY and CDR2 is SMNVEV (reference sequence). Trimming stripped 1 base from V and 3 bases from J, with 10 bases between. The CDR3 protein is CASSLLGGDNQPQHF. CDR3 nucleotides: TGTGCCAGCAGTTTATTGGGGGGGGACAATCAGCCCCAGCATTTT.

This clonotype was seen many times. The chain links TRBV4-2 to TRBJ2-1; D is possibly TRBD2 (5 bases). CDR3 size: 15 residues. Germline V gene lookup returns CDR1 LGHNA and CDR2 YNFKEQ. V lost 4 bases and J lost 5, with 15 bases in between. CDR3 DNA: TGTGCCAGCAGCCCCACCCGAACCGGGGACAATGAGCAGTTCTTC. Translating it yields CASSPTRTGDNEQFF.

CDR3 residues: CAWDRSSSPLHF. The CDR3 bases are TGTGCCTGGGACAGGAGCTCTTCACCCCTCCACTTT. The V call is TRBV30, the J call TRBJ1-6; a possible D gene is TRBD1 (6 bases). This CDR3 region has 12 residues. Trimming stripped 5 bases from V and 9 bases from J, with 11 bases between. Germline V gives CDR1 GTSNPN, CDR2 SVGIG (reference sequence).

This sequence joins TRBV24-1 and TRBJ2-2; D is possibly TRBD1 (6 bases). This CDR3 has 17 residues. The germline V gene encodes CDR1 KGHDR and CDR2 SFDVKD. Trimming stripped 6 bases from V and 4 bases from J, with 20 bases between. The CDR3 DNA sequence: TGTGCCACCAGTAAGACCCCTGAGGGGGTGGGCACCGGGGAGCTGTTTTTT. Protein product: CATSKTPEGVGTGELFF.

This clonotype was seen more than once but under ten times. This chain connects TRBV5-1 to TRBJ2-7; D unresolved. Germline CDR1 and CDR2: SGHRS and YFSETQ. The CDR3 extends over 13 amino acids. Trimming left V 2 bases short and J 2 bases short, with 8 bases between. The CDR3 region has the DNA TGCGCCAGCAGCTTCAGCGCAACCTACGAGCAGTACTTC. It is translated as CASSFSATYEQYF. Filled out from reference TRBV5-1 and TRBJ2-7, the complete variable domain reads KAGVTQTPRYLIKTRGQQVTLSCSPISGHRSVSWYQQTPGQGLQFLFEYFSETQRNKGNFPGRFSGRQFSNSRSEMNVSTLELGDSALYLCASSFSATYEQYFGPGTRLTVT.

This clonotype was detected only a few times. In DNA, the CDR3 is TGTGCCAGCAGCTTAGATCGTCTTAGAGAGCAGTACGTC. Protein product: CASSLDRLREQYV. The rearrangement uses TRBV11-2 and TRBJ2-7; D is uncertain. V lost 0 bases and J lost 7, with 10 bases in between. Per germline, CDR1 SGHAT and CDR2 FQNNGV. CDR3 length equals 13 residues.

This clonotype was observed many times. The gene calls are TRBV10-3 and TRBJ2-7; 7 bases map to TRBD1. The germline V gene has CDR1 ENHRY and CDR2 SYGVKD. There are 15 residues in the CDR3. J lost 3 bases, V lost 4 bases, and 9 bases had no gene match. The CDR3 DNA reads TGTGCCATCAGTGGACAGGGTTTACCCCACTACGAGCAGTACGTC. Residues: CAISGQGLPHYEQYV.

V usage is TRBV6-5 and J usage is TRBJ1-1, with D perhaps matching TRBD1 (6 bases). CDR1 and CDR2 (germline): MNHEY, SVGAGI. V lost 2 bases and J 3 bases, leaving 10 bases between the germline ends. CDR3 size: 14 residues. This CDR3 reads CASSYGGDDTEAFF. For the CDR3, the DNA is TGTGCCAGCAGTTACGGGGGCGACGACACTGAAGCTTTCTTT.

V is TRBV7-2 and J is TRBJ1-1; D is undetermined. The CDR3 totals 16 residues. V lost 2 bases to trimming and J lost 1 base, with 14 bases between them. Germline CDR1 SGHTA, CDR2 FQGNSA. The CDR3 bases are TGTGCCAGCAGCTTAATTGTTGTCAGACCGAACACTGAAGCTTTCTTT. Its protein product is CASSLIVVRPNTEAFF.

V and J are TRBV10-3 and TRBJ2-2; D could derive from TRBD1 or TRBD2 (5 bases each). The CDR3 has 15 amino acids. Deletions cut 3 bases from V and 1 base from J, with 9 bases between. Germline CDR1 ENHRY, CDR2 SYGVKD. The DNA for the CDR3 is TGTGCCATCAGTGACGGGGCAGGGAACACCGGGGAGCTGTTTTTT. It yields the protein CAISDGAGNTGELFF.

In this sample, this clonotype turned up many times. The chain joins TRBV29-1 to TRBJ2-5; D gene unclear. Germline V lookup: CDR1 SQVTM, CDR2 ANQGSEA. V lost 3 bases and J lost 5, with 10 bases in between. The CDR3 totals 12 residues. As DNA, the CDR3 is TGCAGCGTTGATTTGGCTAGGGAGACCCAGTACTTC. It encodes CSVDLARETQYF.

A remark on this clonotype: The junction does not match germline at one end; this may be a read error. The CDR3: CASSFRLGQVDSTQPQHF. As DNA, the CDR3 is TGTGCCAGCAGTTTCCGCCTCGGACAGGTGGATAGCACTCAGCCCCAGCATTTT. The chain links TRBV12-3 or TRBV12-4 to TRBJ1-5; 7 positions agree with TRBD1. This CDR3 contains 18 residues.

The DNA of the CDR3 is TGTGCCAGCAGTTTCTTCAGCGCGCCTTCACCCCTCCACTTT. It yields the protein CASSFFSAPSPLHF. V gene TRBV12-3 or TRBV12-4 combines with J gene TRBJ1-6, with D unresolved. The CDR3 length is 14 residues. Trimming took 3 bases from V and 9 from J, leaving 12 bases between them.

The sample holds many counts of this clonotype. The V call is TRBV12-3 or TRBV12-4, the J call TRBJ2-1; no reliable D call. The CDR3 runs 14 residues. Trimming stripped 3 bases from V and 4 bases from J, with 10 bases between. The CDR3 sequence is CASSFLWGYNEQFF. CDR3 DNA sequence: TGTGCCAGCAGTTTCCTCTGGGGTTACAATGAGCAGTTCTTC.

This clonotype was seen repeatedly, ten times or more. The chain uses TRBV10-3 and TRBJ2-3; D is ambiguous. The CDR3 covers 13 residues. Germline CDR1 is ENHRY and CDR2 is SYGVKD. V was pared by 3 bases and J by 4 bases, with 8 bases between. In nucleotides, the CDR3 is TGTGCCATCAGTGAAGAATGGGCAGATACGCAGTATTTT. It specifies CAISEEWADTQYF.

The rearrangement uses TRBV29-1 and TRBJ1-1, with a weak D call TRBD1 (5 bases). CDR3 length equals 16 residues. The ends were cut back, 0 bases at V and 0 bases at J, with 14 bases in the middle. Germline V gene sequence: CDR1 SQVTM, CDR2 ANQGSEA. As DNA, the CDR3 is TGCAGCGTTGAAGATCGTGTGGGGCCCTTGAACACTGAAGCTTTCTTT. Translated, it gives CSVEDRVGPLNTEAFF. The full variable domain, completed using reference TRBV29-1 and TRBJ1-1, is SAVISQKPSRDICQRGTSLTIQCQVDSQVTMMFWYRQQPGQSLTLIATANQGSEATYESGFVIDKFPISRPNLTFSTLTVSNMSPEDSSIYLCSVEDRVGPLNTEAFFGQGTRLTVV.